The present T cell receptor beta chain was sequenced within a study of technical replicates of blood from a handful of donors (dated by TCRdb to about 2017). V is trimmed back by 1 base and J by 4 bases, and the junction contains 4 bases that no gene match accounts for. The cysteine opens and the phenylalanine closes a CDR3 of 15 amino acids. This entry keeps only the CDR3 DNA: 45 bases, framed from base 1. Per the germline V gene, MNHNS is the CDR1 and SASEGT is the CDR2. Worth noting for this clone: Its antigen is still unknown. One base away there is no much larger clone; base qualities are not given.

Libraries came from the immunoSEQ multiplex PCR assay. Here the immuneACCESS table is served through TCRdb, limited to in-frame sequences with V and J called. Missing clones are a known gap in these copies; in checked studies unresolved V genes cover under half, and the rest lacks a known reason. This sample gives under 35,000 clones in total; approximately 94% of them show up just once. The top ten hold 4.1% of the sample. The sample taken for sequencing was PBMCs. The sequence joins TRBV6-1 to TRBJ1-2; TRBD1 lines up with 9 middle nucleotides. The TCR originated in a human donor in good health. Some clones in this sample may be carry-over from other donors' samples. The DNA sequence is given as TGTGCCAGCAGTGAAGTGGACAGGGGCTCCTATGGCTACACCTTC. Its translation is CASSEVDRGSYGYTF.